These T cell receptor beta chains were read from a single sample in a study of read filtering for tumor transcriptome and immune sequencing. TCRdb recomputed calls from the reads with MiXCR, one row per CDR3 protein. The sample carries approximately 45,000 distinct CDR3 sequences, less than 20% recorded once. Sequencing was performed on a population of CD138-negative cells sorted from bone marrow. The receptors stem from a donor over 35 with multiple myeloma. The CDR3 runs from the conserved cysteine through the conserved F or W. A D gene is named only where the DNA matches it firmly. Some rows have no size entry. The others give once, few or many, or a class for an expanded clone.

abundance: many
j_gene: TRBJ2-5
v_gene: TRBV7-6
d_gene: NA
CDR3aa: CASSQEPGPRWETQYF
CDR3nt: TGTGCCAGCAGCCAAGAACCGGGGCCCCGTTGGGAGACCCAGTACTTC

abundance: many
j_gene: TRBJ2-1
v_gene: TRBV7-2
d_gene: NA
CDR3aa: CASRNSGRTYNEQFF
CDR3nt: TGTGCCAGCAGAAATAGCGGACGAACCTACAATGAGCAGTTCTTC

abundance: many
j_gene: TRBJ2-7
v_gene: TRBV29-1
d_gene: TRBD1
CDR3aa: CSGGQGTYEQYF
CDR3nt: TGCAGCGGCGGACAGGGCACCTACGAGCAGTACTTC

abundance: NA
j_gene: TRBJ2-7
v_gene: TRBV9
d_gene: NA
CDR3aa: CASSVAGGNEQYF
CDR3nt: TGTGCCAGCAGCGTAGCTGGGGGTAACGAGCAGTACTTC

abundance: many
j_gene: TRBJ2-1
v_gene: TRBV18
d_gene: TRBD1
CDR3aa: CASSPRPFGTGVYNEQFF
CDR3nt: TGTGCCAGCTCACCACGGCCGTTTGGGACAGGGGTCTACAATGAGCAGTTCTTC

abundance: many
j_gene: TRBJ2-1
v_gene: TRBV6-4
d_gene: TRBD2
CDR3aa: CASSELAGGFEQFF
CDR3nt: TGTGCCAGCAGTGAGTTGGCGGGAGGTTTTGAGCAGTTCTTC

abundance: few
j_gene: TRBJ1-5
v_gene: TRBV19
d_gene: TRBD1
CDR3aa: CASSSDRGAQPQHF
CDR3nt: TGTGCCAGTAGTTCCGACAGGGGGGCCCAGCCCCAGCATTTT

abundance: many
j_gene: TRBJ2-1
v_gene: TRBV5-6
d_gene: NA
CDR3aa: CASSLVSRSYNEQFF
CDR3nt: TGTGCCAGCAGCTTGGTGAGCCGCTCCTACAATGAGCAGTTCTTC

abundance: many
j_gene: TRBJ2-1
v_gene: TRBV10-3
d_gene: TRBD2
CDR3aa: CAISESSGMVGQFF
CDR3nt: TGTGCCATCAGTGAGTCTAGCGGGATGGTGGGGCAGTTCTTC

abundance: many
j_gene: TRBJ2-1
v_gene: TRBV7-9
d_gene: NA
CDR3aa: CASSFFSVAYNEQFF
CDR3nt: TGTGCCAGCAGCTTTTTTAGCGTCGCCTACAATGAGCAGTTCTTC

abundance: many
j_gene: TRBJ2-6
v_gene: TRBV5-1
d_gene: NA
CDR3aa: CASSSLESGANVLTF
CDR3nt: TGCGCCAGCAGCTCGCTAGAGTCCGGGGCCAACGTCCTGACTTTC

abundance: NA
j_gene: TRBJ1-1
v_gene: TRBV20-1
d_gene: NA
CDR3aa: CGASSQANTEAFF
CDR3nt: TGCGGTGCTAGTAGCCAGGCAAACACTGAAGCTTTCTTT

abundance: many
j_gene: TRBJ1-1
v_gene: TRBV19
d_gene: NA
CDR3aa: CASSIKALNTEAFF
CDR3nt: TGTGCCAGTAGTATCAAGGCTCTGAACACTGAAGCTTTCTTT

abundance: many
j_gene: TRBJ2-1
v_gene: TRBV12-3/TRBV12-4
d_gene: TRBD1
CDR3aa: CASSLVGDRVRNEQFF
CDR3nt: TGTGCCAGCAGCCTCGTTGGGGACAGGGTGAGAAATGAGCAGTTCTTC

abundance: many
j_gene: TRBJ2-3
v_gene: TRBV7-2
d_gene: NA
CDR3aa: CASSLPADTQYF
CDR3nt: TGTGCCAGCAGCTTACCCGCAGATACGCAGTATTTT

abundance: few
j_gene: TRBJ1-1
v_gene: TRBV5-1
d_gene: TRBD1
CDR3aa: CASSPPDRGLTEAFF
CDR3nt: TGCGCCAGCAGCCCCCCCGACAGGGGGCTCACTGAAGCTTTCTTT

abundance: many
j_gene: TRBJ2-1
v_gene: TRBV7-2
d_gene: TRBD2
CDR3aa: CASSLVLAGEISMANEQFF
CDR3nt: TGTGCCAGCAGCTTAGTGCTAGCGGGAGAAATCTCGATGGCCAATGAGCAGTTCTTC

abundance: NA
j_gene: TRBJ2-2
v_gene: TRBV28
d_gene: NA
CDR3aa: CAGSPGRSGTGELFF
CDR3nt: TGTGCCGGCAGTCCGGGGAGAAGCGGGACCGGGGAGCTGTTTTTT

abundance: NA
j_gene: TRBJ2-7
v_gene: TRBV6-2/TRBV6-3
d_gene: NA
CDR3aa: CASSWWQASSYEQYF
CDR3nt: TGTGCCAGCAGTTGGTGGCAGGCCAGCTCCTACGAGCAGTACTTC

abundance: many
j_gene: TRBJ2-1
v_gene: TRBV7-9
d_gene: TRBD2
CDR3aa: CASSLAPWEGRYNEQFF
CDR3nt: TGTGCCAGCAGCTTAGCACCGTGGGAGGGCCGGTACAATGAGCAGTTCTTC

abundance: many
j_gene: TRBJ1-1
v_gene: TRBV29-1
d_gene: NA
CDR3aa: CSVVLQVNTEAFF
CDR3nt: TGCAGCGTTGTATTACAGGTGAACACTGAAGCTTTCTTT